This T cell receptor (beta chain) was captured by sequencing in a study of identical twins. V lost 2 bases, J lost 8 bases, and 6 bases lay in between. This CDR3 contains 12 residues. Only a few counts were recorded for this clonotype. Its antigen is still unknown. The study's findings and limits: In cord blood, abundant beta clonotypes had fewer insertions; memory showed no trend.

TCRdb re-called the 5' RACE reads through MiXCR, storing one row per CDR3 protein. The sample yields over 600,000 distinct CDR3 sequences, about 20% seen once. The same sample was also studied in work on T cells expressing NK-cell markers. That source reports: Seven of the eight sequenced donors were HCMV-seropositive; one was seronegative. Dominant NKG2C+ clonotype frequencies of 1.0-7.0% of CD8+ T cells were measured in more than five donors. The CD3+CD56-NKG2C+ fraction of a few donors was also led by these clonotypes.

This chain joins TRBV12-3 or TRBV12-4 and TRBJ1-4; D gene ambiguous. The source is a woman in her late teens or twenties in good health. Sequencing used PBMCs. CDR3 sequence (DNA): TGTGCCAGCAGTTTAAGCAGGGAAAAACTGTTTTTT. Its protein is CASSLSREKLFF.